Shown below are 23 T cell receptor beta chains from a single sample sequenced in a study of Ad26.COV2.S vaccination and SARS-CoV-2 variants. Documented treatment: some 19 received Ad26.COV2.S at low or high dose, single or two shots; about 5 received placebo; per-sample allocation not given. Sampling was done on day 63 after the first vaccine or placebo injection. Libraries were prepared by immunoSEQ multiplex PCR; TCRdb keeps only in-frame clonotypes and omits some of them. Among some 340,000 clones listed, roughly 84% were seen once. The sequenced sample was peripheral blood, obtained in a trial of Ad26.COV2.S vaccine versus placebo. The source of these receptors is a person aged 18-60 years who received the Ad26.COV2.S COVID-19 vaccine or a placebo.

The J gene is TRBJ1-2, the V gene TRBV9; 8 nucleotides align to TRBD1. CDR3 size: 17 residues. V lost 3 bases, J lost 8 bases, and 18 bases stayed unmatched. CDR1 and CDR2 from the germline V gene are SGDLS and YYNGEE. The DNA of the CDR3 is TGTGCCAGCAGCGCGACTATGGACAGGGTCACTATGCGGGGCTACACCTTC. Translating gives CASSATMDRVTMRGYTF.

As concerns this clone: Other DNA sequences within the sample encode an identical CDR3. The V gene is TRBV9, the J gene TRBJ2-5; tentatively, D is TRBD2 (6 bases). CDR1 SGDLS and CDR2 YYNGEE come from the germline V gene. V was pared by 4 bases and J by 2 bases, with 9 bases between. This CDR3 comprises 13 residues. The CDR3 nucleotides are TGTGCCAGCAGCCCCAGCGGGCAAGAGACCCAGTACTTC. Amino acid sequence: CASSPSGQETQYF.

V is TRBV5-1 and J is TRBJ1-1, with D perhaps matching TRBD1 (6 bases). Germline V gene data show CDR1 as SGHRS and CDR2 as YFSETQ. The germline V and J ends were trimmed by 0 bases and 0 bases, with 9 bases remaining between them. The CDR3 is 15 amino acids. This CDR3 is CASSLDRAMNTEAFF. In DNA, the CDR3 is TGCGCCAGCAGCTTGGACAGGGCTATGAACACTGAAGCTTTCTTT.

The chain uses TRBV21-1 and TRBJ2-7. TRBV21-1 corresponds to a pseudogene. This CDR3 is 12 amino acids long. DNA of the CDR3: TGTGCCAGCAGCAAATCCCCCTACGAGCAGTACTTC. It translates to CASSKSPYEQYF.

This clone was found once. The chain uses TRBV11-2 and TRBJ1-2; TRBD1 might be the D (5 bases). Germline V gene data show CDR1 as SGHAT and CDR2 as FQNNGV. The CDR3 length is 14 residues. V lost 5 bases and J lost 8, with 18 bases in between. The CDR3 nucleotides are TGTGCCAGCAGCGCCCGGGACTTACGGTCCGGCTACACCTTC. This gives the protein CASSARDLRSGYTF.

This chain joins TRBV3-1 (or the pseudogene TRBV3-2) and TRBJ1-2; TRBD1 matches 7 bases. The J segment lost 5 bases and the V segment lost 1 base, leaving 7 bases of the junction unmatched. Germline-derived CDR1 and CDR2 are LGHDT and YNNKEL (reference sequence). This CDR3 has 15 residues. CDR3 in amino acids: CASSQVHRGGYGYTF. CDR3 nucleotide sequence: TGTGCCAGCAGCCAAGTTCACAGGGGAGGATATGGCTACACCTTC.

The V gene is TRBV6-6, the J gene TRBJ2-1, with 7 bases that match TRBD1. The V and J ends lost 6 bases and 0 bases, in that order; junction bases with no gene match: 17. This CDR3 has 19 amino acids. Germline V gene sequence: CDR1 MNHNY, CDR2 SVGAGI (reference sequence). CDR3 amino acids: CASSSPGQPLRSSYNEQFF. As DNA, the CDR3 is TGTGCCAGCAGCTCACCGGGACAGCCGCTACGAAGCTCCTACAATGAGCAGTTCTTC.

This clone was found a few times. The chain combines TRBV5-1 with TRBJ2-2; D is perhaps TRBD1 (6 bases). Germline V lookup: CDR1 SGHRS, CDR2 YFSETQ. V was clipped by 7 bases and J by 1 base, with 14 bases between them. CDR3 length: 15 residues. The CDR3 loop reads CASGVGHQNTGELFF. The CDR3 region has the DNA TGCGCCAGCGGTGTGGGACACCAGAACACCGGGGAGCTGTTTTTT.

This clone was found a few times. V gene TRBV2 combines with J gene TRBJ1-5; TRBD1 is a possible D gene (5 bases). This CDR3 contains 16 residues. The germline gives CDR1 SNHLY, CDR2 FYNNEI. Deletions cut 9 bases from V and 2 bases from J, with 20 bases between. In nucleotides, the CDR3 is TGTGCCAGTCGAAGCGGCTTGGGGGAAGGCAATCAGCCCCAGCATTTT. Residues: CASRSGLGEGNQPQHF.

The rearrangement uses TRBV7-3 and TRBJ2-4; 8 bases match TRBD1. The V gene end was trimmed by 4 bases and the J gene end by 9 bases; junction bases not matched to a gene: 8. The CDR3 totals 14 residues. Germline V gene lookup returns CDR1 SGHTA and CDR2 FQGTGA. DNA for the CDR3: TGTGCCAGCAGCTCAGGACAGGGTCGGGCCATTCAGTACTTC. Amino acids: CASSSGQGRAIQYF.

The chain combines TRBV3-1 (or the pseudogene TRBV3-2) with TRBJ2-6; 7 bases fit TRBD1. This CDR3 spans 18 amino acids. The germline gives CDR1 LGHDT, CDR2 YNNKEL (reference sequence). V lost 4 bases to trimming and J lost 0 bases; unmatched junction nucleotides: 9. The CDR3 loop reads CASSLPRTGRSGANVLTF. CDR3 coding DNA: TGTGCCAGCAGCCTACCTCGGACAGGACGCTCTGGGGCCAACGTCCTGACTTTC.

J is TRBJ1-5 and V is TRBV5-6, with D uncertain. From germline, CDR1 is SGHDT and CDR2 YYEEEE. The CDR3 has 14 amino acids. Trimming took off 2 bases at V and 6 bases at J, with 12 bases between the two ends. The CDR3 protein is CASSFSPEAQPQHF. The CDR3 DNA sequence: TGTGCCAGCAGCTTTTCCCCAGAAGCTCAGCCCCAGCATTTT.

J is TRBJ1-1 and V is TRBV20-1; D may be TRBD1 (5 bases). The V gene lost 4 bases and the J gene lost 7 bases, with 10 bases spanning the gap. Germline V gene lookup returns CDR1 DFQATT and CDR2 SNEGSKA (reference sequence). The CDR3 has 11 residues. This CDR3 reads CSAKRGNEAFF. In nucleotides, the CDR3 is TGCAGTGCTAAAAGGGGCAATGAAGCTTTCTTT.

The rearrangement uses TRBV7-2 and TRBJ1-1; D is unclear. V lost 5 bases, J lost 7 bases, and 17 bases lay in between. The germline gives CDR1 SGHTA, CDR2 FQGNSA. The CDR3 sequence is 14 residues long. The CDR3 region is CASSRGGIELEAFF. CDR3 DNA: TGTGCCAGCAGCAGAGGAGGAATTGAGCTTGAAGCTTTCTTT.

This sequence joins TRBV7-9 and TRBJ1-3, with D perhaps matching TRBD1 (5 bases). V was pared by 5 bases and J by 0 bases, with 17 bases between. Germline CDR1 is SEHNR and CDR2 is FQNEAQ (reference sequence). The CDR3 consists of 17 residues. CDR3 region: CASSDRSGGGSGNTIYF. The CDR3, as DNA: TGTGCCAGCAGCGACCGTAGTGGCGGGGGCTCTGGAAACACCATATATTTT. The whole variable domain, filled in from reference TRBV7-9 and TRBJ1-3, reads DTGVSQNPRHKITKRGQNVTFRCDPISEHNRLYWYRQTLGQGPEFLTYFQNEAQLEKSRLLSDRFSAERPKGSFSTLEIQRTEQGDSAMYLCASSDRSGGGSGNTIYFGEGSWLTVV.

The chain combines TRBV7-9 with TRBJ1-4; D possibly corresponds to TRBD1 (5 bases). V gave up 5 bases and J gave up 4 bases, with 11 bases separating them. CDR1 and CDR2 from the germline V gene are SEHNR and FQNEAQ (reference sequence). The CDR3 consists of 14 residues. CDR3 DNA: TGTGCCAGCAGCCCGCAGGGTTTTAATGAAAAACTGTTTTTT. It translates to CASSPQGFNEKLFF. The whole variable domain, filled in from reference TRBV7-9 and TRBJ1-4, reads DTGVSQNPRHKITKRGQNVTFRCDPISEHNRLYWYRQTLGQGPEFLTYFQNEAQLEKSRLLSDRFSAERPKGSFSTLEIQRTEQGDSAMYLCASSPQGFNEKLFFGSGTQLSVL.

The chain links TRBV9 to TRBJ1-2; TRBD1 agrees at 9 bases. J lost 8 bases, V lost 0 bases, and 17 bases had no gene match. The CDR3 has 18 amino acids. Germline V gene sequence: CDR1 SGDLS, CDR2 YYNGEE. The CDR3, as DNA: TGTGCCAGCAGCGTAGAACCCTCTGGGACAGGGTGGCCCTACGGCTACACCTTC. Amino acids: CASSVEPSGTGWPYGYTF.

The gene calls are TRBV6-5 and TRBJ1-1; TRBD1 is a possible D gene (5 bases). With 0 bases removed from V and 4 bases from J, the gap between germline ends came to 12 bases. Germline CDR1 is MNHEY and CDR2 is SVGAGI. The length of the CDR3 is 15 residues. The CDR3 is CASSYSAGMVTEAFF. For the CDR3, the DNA is TGTGCCAGCAGTTACTCGGCAGGGATGGTCACTGAAGCTTTCTTT.

The CDR3 DNA sequence: TGTGCCAGCAGGTACAGGGGGGAGCAGTTCTTC. It encodes CASRYRGEQFF. V gene TRBV2 combines with J gene TRBJ2-1, with 8 bases matching TRBD1. In germline, CDR1 is SNHLY, CDR2 FYNNEI. Germline trimming cut 6 bases from V and 10 bases from J; bases unmatched to any gene: 2. The CDR3 spans 11 residues.

The chain links TRBV5-1 to TRBJ2-2, with D hard to call. The germline V gene encodes CDR1 SGHRS and CDR2 YFSETQ. V lost 0 bases and J lost 7, with 4 bases in between. This CDR3 has 12 residues. CDR3 sequence (DNA): TGCGCCAGCAGCTTGGAGGTCGGGGAGCTGTTTTTT. This translates into CASSLEVGELFF.

This sequence joins TRBV5-1 and TRBJ2-1, with TRBD1 as a possible D gene (6 bases). CDR3 length: 14 residues. V was pared by 4 bases and J by 3 bases, with 11 bases between. Germline-derived CDR1 and CDR2 are SGHRS and YFSETQ. DNA of the CDR3: TGCGCCAGCAGCCCCGGGACATACTACAATGAGCAGTTCTTC. Amino acid sequence: CASSPGTYYNEQFF.

The CDR3 sequence: CASRGDRNFEKLFF. The CDR3 DNA follows: TGTGCCAGCAGGGGTGACAGGAACTTTGAAAAACTGTTTTTT. The chain carries TRBV25-1 and TRBJ1-4; TRBD1 might be the D (6 bases). The V end was cut by 6 bases, the J end by 7 bases, with 15 bases between. Germline V gives CDR1 MGHDK, CDR2 SYGVNS. There are 14 residues in the CDR3.

The chain combines TRBV5-5 with TRBJ2-1; either TRBD1 or TRBD2 may supply D (5 bases each). V was clipped by 4 bases and J by 0 bases, with 11 bases between them. The CDR3 length is 15 residues. Per the germline V gene, CDR1 is SGHKS and CDR2 is YYEKEE (reference sequence). The CDR3 DNA sequence: TGTGCCAGCAGCGCCGTGGGACCCTCCTACAATGAGCAGTTCTTC. Translated: CASSAVGPSYNEQFF.